This T cell receptor (beta chain) was identified in a study of chemoradiotherapy in HPV16-positive cancers. Study as a whole: Functional T-cell assays on two HPV16-positive patients' cells defined candidate HPV-specific clones and common TCR motifs.

V lost 8 bases to trimming and J lost 2 bases, with 12 bases between them. Germline loops: CDR1 MNHEY, CDR2 SVGAGI. CDR3 length: 13 residues. TCRdb's table, derived via immunoSEQ multiplex PCR, lists solely in-frame clones and lacks some. The table includes about 31,000 clones, roughly 84% detected once. V gene TRBV6-5 combines with J gene TRBJ1-2; D is unresolved. The TCR was taken from a human donor with HPV-associated anogenital cancer. Source: blood, taken from a patient who underwent chemoradiotherapy. CDR3 protein: CASRTYLNYGYTF. The CDR3 DNA reads as TGTGCCAGCCGGACCTACCTAAACTATGGCTACACCTTC.